This T cell receptor (beta chain) was recorded in a study of CD8+ T cells in alopecia areata. Broader study findings: Significant decreases in scalp clonality and expanded CD8+ clones followed tofacitinib treatment.

Extraction and reverse transcription of RNA yielded cDNA as the sequencing template. Libraries were prepared by immunoSEQ multiplex PCR; TCRdb keeps only in-frame clonotypes and omits some of them. The table records about 200,000 clones, 45% to 65% of them present only once. Treatment meaning: oral pan-JAK inhibitor, 5-10 mg twice daily. The length of the CDR3 is 10 residues. The ends were cut back, 8 bases at V and 7 bases at J, with 11 bases in the middle. Germline V gives CDR1 SQVTM, CDR2 ANQGSEA. This clone has only a few counts. Its antigen is undetermined. Source: CD4+ T cells sorted from blood, taken at week 4, from a patient treated with tofacitinib. The receptor was derived from a human donor with alopecia areata. The chain is built from TRBV29-1 and TRBJ1-2, with D unclear. CDR3 region: CSTYSGGYTF. CDR3 DNA: TGCAGCACCTACAGCGGTGGCTACACCTTC.